This T cell receptor beta chain was sequenced during a study of cytomegalovirus exposure and HLA in healthy donors. The CDR3 sequence is 15 residues long. V was trimmed by 0 bases and J by 15 bases, leaving 21 bases between them. Germline CDR1 and CDR2: LGHNA and YNFKEQ. Worth noting for this clone: The antigen remains unidentified.

Study-level findings and limits: The authors excluded some V segments, including TRBV6-2 and TRBV6-3, as indistinguishable.

Primers: 60 Vbeta forward and 13 Jbeta reverse. As handled by the study authors: Later, 65 million to 85 million unique TCR beta chains were counted in an analysis, and some 9.9 million of them were shared. Repertoires were generated with immunoSEQ multiplex PCR, while TCRdb's copy carries only in-frame clones and drops some. The DNA gave D and trimming, while V, J and clone size come from that table. The table has a few hundred thousand clones, about four fifths seen once. The sequenced material came from PBMCs. The clonotype comes from a girl aged 2 to 9 in good health and CMV-seronegative. This chain connects TRBV4-2 to TRBJ2-1, with D perhaps TRBD2 (7 bases). The CDR3 region has the DNA TGTGCCAGCAGCCAAGAAAAATGGGGGGGGCGCGGGGCGTTCTTC. Its protein is CASSQEKWGGRGAFF.